These T cell receptor beta chains were read from a single sample in a study of early T cells in non-severe SARS-CoV-2 infection. Via MiXCR, TCRdb re-called the 5' RACE reads, giving one row per CDR3 protein. The sample shows roughly 25,000 distinct CDR3 sequences, 4% to 4.5% of them seen only once. Sequenced: whole blood. These receptors were taken from an adult who was a healthcare worker with PCR-confirmed SARS-CoV-2 infection or an uninfected control (not recorded which). CDR3s include the opening cysteine and the closing phenylalanine or tryptophan. Each record gives: D gene, J gene, V gene, clone size, CDR3 DNA, CDR3 protein. A D gene is named only where the DNA matches it firmly. Clone size is stated in some rows and not others, as once, few, many or a class when expanded.

d_gene: .; j_gene: TRBJ1-1; v_gene: TRBV5-1; abundance: many; CDR3nt: TGCGCCAGCAGCGAGGGGCTGCACACTGAAGCTTTCTTT; CDR3aa: CASSEGLHTEAFF
d_gene: .; j_gene: TRBJ2-7; v_gene: TRBV7-2; abundance: many; CDR3nt: TGTGCCAGCAGCCCCACCCAGGGAAGCTCCTACGAGCAGTACTTC; CDR3aa: CASSPTQGSSYEQYF
d_gene: .; j_gene: TRBJ2-5; v_gene: TRBV29-1; abundance: .; CDR3nt: TGCAGCGTTGTCCCGGGGACGGAGACCCAGTACTTC; CDR3aa: CSVVPGTETQYF
d_gene: .; j_gene: TRBJ2-3; v_gene: TRBV20-1; abundance: .; CDR3nt: TGCAGTGCTTGCGGTAGCACAGATACGCAGTATTTT; CDR3aa: CSACGSTDTQYF
d_gene: TRBD1; j_gene: TRBJ1-5; v_gene: TRBV7-2; abundance: many; CDR3nt: TGTGCCAGCAGCCCCCCAGGGGGTAGCAATCAGCCCCAGCATTTT; CDR3aa: CASSPPGGSNQPQHF
d_gene: TRBD2; j_gene: TRBJ2-1; v_gene: TRBV19; abundance: many; CDR3nt: TGTGCCAGTAGTATAGGGCCCTCTAGCGGGAGTCCTTACAATGAGCAGTTCTTC; CDR3aa: CASSIGPSSGSPYNEQFF
d_gene: .; j_gene: TRBJ2-1; v_gene: TRBV30; abundance: medium-sized; CDR3nt: TGTGCCTGGAAGGTCGCTGCTTACTACAATGAGCAGTTCTTC; CDR3aa: CAWKVAAYYNEQFF
d_gene: .; j_gene: TRBJ2-7; v_gene: TRBV5-1; abundance: many; CDR3nt: TGCGCCAGCAGCTTGGGGCCAGGGTCCTACGAGCAGTACTTC; CDR3aa: CASSLGPGSYEQYF
d_gene: .; j_gene: TRBJ2-1; v_gene: TRBV20-1; abundance: many; CDR3nt: TGCAGTGCTAGGGATATCGGGGAGCAGTTCTTC; CDR3aa: CSARDIGEQFF
d_gene: TRBD2; j_gene: TRBJ2-7; v_gene: TRBV4-3; abundance: few; CDR3nt: TGCGCCAGCAGCCAACGCCATCCTGGGACTAGCGGGAGGGCCTACGAGCAGTACTTC; CDR3aa: CASSQRHPGTSGRAYEQYF
d_gene: .; j_gene: TRBJ1-1; v_gene: TRBV6-2/TRBV6-3; abundance: many; CDR3nt: TGTGCCAGCAGTACCCGTGGGGGTTACACTGAAGCTTTCTTT; CDR3aa: CASSTRGGYTEAFF
d_gene: TRBD1; j_gene: TRBJ1-4; v_gene: TRBV11-2; abundance: many; CDR3nt: TGTGCCAGCAGCTCCGCGGGACAGGGGGTTGAAAAACTGTTTTTT; CDR3aa: CASSSAGQGVEKLFF
d_gene: TRBD2; j_gene: TRBJ2-1; v_gene: TRBV3-1; abundance: many; CDR3nt: TGTGCCAGCAGCCGAAAGGGACTAGCGGGAGTGGCTGAGCAGTTCTTC; CDR3aa: CASSRKGLAGVAEQFF
d_gene: .; j_gene: TRBJ2-2; v_gene: TRBV7-6; abundance: many; CDR3nt: TGTGCCAGCAGCACCCCCACCGGGGAGCTGTTTTTT; CDR3aa: CASSTPTGELFF
d_gene: TRBD1; j_gene: TRBJ2-7; v_gene: TRBV20-1; abundance: many; CDR3nt: TGCAGTGCCCCGACAGGGGACAACTACGAGCAGTACTTC; CDR3aa: CSAPTGDNYEQYF
d_gene: .; j_gene: TRBJ2-3; v_gene: TRBV21-1; abundance: .; CDR3nt: TGTGCCAGCAGCAAAGCGAGGAGCACAGATACGCAGTATTTT; CDR3aa: CASSKARSTDTQYF
d_gene: .; j_gene: TRBJ2-3; v_gene: TRBV4-2; abundance: many; CDR3nt: TGTGCCAGCAGCCAAGATCAGGACCCCAGCACAGATACGCAGTATTTT; CDR3aa: CASSQDQDPSTDTQYF
d_gene: TRBD1; j_gene: TRBJ1-1; v_gene: TRBV7-9; abundance: many; CDR3nt: TGTGCCAGCAGCTTAGGGGCAGGGGGCATTGACACTGAAGCTTTCTTT; CDR3aa: CASSLGAGGIDTEAFF
d_gene: .; j_gene: TRBJ2-1; v_gene: TRBV12-5; abundance: many; CDR3nt: TGTGCTAGTGGTTTGGACAGCAAGCTTGAGCAGTTCTTC; CDR3aa: CASGLDSKLEQFF
d_gene: .; j_gene: TRBJ1-1; v_gene: TRBV10-3; abundance: many; CDR3nt: TGTGCCATCAGTCCTACAAGGGACACTGAAGCTTTCTTT; CDR3aa: CAISPTRDTEAFF
d_gene: TRBD2; j_gene: TRBJ2-1; v_gene: TRBV7-2; abundance: many; CDR3nt: TGTGCCAGCAGCTTTAAGACTAGCGGGAGAGGGCTTGAGCAGTTCTTC; CDR3aa: CASSFKTSGRGLEQFF
d_gene: .; j_gene: TRBJ2-7; v_gene: TRBV7-9; abundance: many; CDR3nt: TGTGCCAGCAGCTCCGGGCAAGCTTGGACCTACGAGCAGTACTTC; CDR3aa: CASSSGQAWTYEQYF
d_gene: .; j_gene: TRBJ2-5; v_gene: TRBV30; abundance: many; CDR3nt: TGTGCCTGGAAGGGGGGACAGCAAGAGACCCAGTACTTC; CDR3aa: CAWKGGQQETQYF
d_gene: TRBD2; j_gene: TRBJ2-7; v_gene: TRBV27; abundance: .; CDR3nt: TGTGCCAGCAGTTTCGGGACTAGCGAGAGGGCCTACGAGCAGTACTTC; CDR3aa: CASSFGTSERAYEQYF
d_gene: .; j_gene: TRBJ1-5; v_gene: TRBV5-1; abundance: many; CDR3nt: TGCGCCAGCAGCCTCCTAGACAGTTTCAATCAGCCCCAGCATTTT; CDR3aa: CASSLLDSFNQPQHF
d_gene: TRBD2; j_gene: TRBJ2-3; v_gene: TRBV6-6; abundance: many; CDR3nt: TGTGCCACCCTAGCGGGAGGGCTAATCACAGATACGCAGTATTTT; CDR3aa: CATLAGGLITDTQYF
d_gene: TRBD2; j_gene: TRBJ2-3; v_gene: TRBV2; abundance: few; CDR3nt: TGTGCCAGCAGTGAGAAACTAGCGAATACGCAGTATTTT; CDR3aa: CASSEKLANTQYF
d_gene: .; j_gene: TRBJ2-2; v_gene: TRBV3-1; abundance: .; CDR3nt: TGTGCCAGCAGCCATCTAATAGCCGGGGAGCTGTTTTTT; CDR3aa: CASSHLIAGELFF
d_gene: TRBD2; j_gene: TRBJ2-7; v_gene: TRBV29-1; abundance: many; CDR3nt: TGCAGCGTTGCGGCGGGAGGTAGTAACGAGCAGTACTTC; CDR3aa: CSVAAGGSNEQYF
d_gene: .; j_gene: TRBJ2-7; v_gene: TRBV7-6; abundance: few; CDR3nt: TGTGCCAGCAGCTTAAACAGGGCCTACGAGCAGTACTTC; CDR3aa: CASSLNRAYEQYF
d_gene: .; j_gene: TRBJ1-5; v_gene: TRBV20-1; abundance: few; CDR3nt: TGCAGTGCTAGTACAGGAGTTTATAGCAATCAGCCCCAGCATTTT; CDR3aa: CSASTGVYSNQPQHF
d_gene: .; j_gene: TRBJ1-1; v_gene: TRBV20-1; abundance: many; CDR3nt: TGCAGTGCGACGGGGGGTAGAGGGCTGAACACTGAAGCTTTCTTT; CDR3aa: CSATGGRGLNTEAFF